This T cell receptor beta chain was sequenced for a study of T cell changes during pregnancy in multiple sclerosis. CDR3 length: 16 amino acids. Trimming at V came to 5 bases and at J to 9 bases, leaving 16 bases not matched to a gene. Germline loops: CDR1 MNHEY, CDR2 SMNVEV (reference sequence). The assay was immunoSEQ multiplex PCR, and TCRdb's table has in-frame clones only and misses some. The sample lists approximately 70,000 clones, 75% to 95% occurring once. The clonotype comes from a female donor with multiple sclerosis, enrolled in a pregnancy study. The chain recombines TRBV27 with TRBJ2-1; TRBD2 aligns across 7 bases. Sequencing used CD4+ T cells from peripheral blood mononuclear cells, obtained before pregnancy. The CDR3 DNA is TGTGCCAGCAGTCCGCGGACTAGGAAAGCTTTGGGTGAGCAGTTCTTC. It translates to CASSPRTRKALGEQFF.